The rows below give T cell receptor beta chains drawn from one sample of a study of shared clonotypes between healthy human individuals. Measured with immunoSEQ multiplex PCR; TCRdb has only the in-frame clones, and not every one. The sample has about 2 million clones, roughly 95% seen once. The specimen was naive CD8+ T cells sorted from blood. These receptors were taken from a man aged 18-30 years in good health. Each CDR3 is given with its conserved first and last residue. The D gene is left open where the match is weak. Clone size, where shown, is once, few, many, or a class for clones that have expanded.

TRBJ2-7	TRBD2	NA	TRBV4-3	CASSQGLAVYEQYF	TGCGCCAGCAGCCAGGGACTAGCGGTATACGAGCAGTACTTC
TRBJ2-5	TRBD2	NA	TRBV7-6	CASSLVSSGRGETQYF	TGTGCCAGCAGCTTAGTTTCTAGCGGGAGGGGAGAGACCCAGTACTTC
TRBJ2-1	TRBD1	NA	TRBV27	CASNHRGLYNEQFF	TGTGCCAGCAATCACAGGGGGCTCTACAATGAGCAGTTCTTC
TRBJ2-1	NA	once	TRBV6-5	CASSYLGVGNEQFF	TGTGCCAGCAGTTACTTGGGAGTGGGCAATGAGCAGTTCTTC
TRBJ2-7	NA	NA	TRBV4-3	CASSESVSGSYEQYF	TGCGCCAGCAGCGAATCGGTTAGCGGCTCCTACGAGCAGTACTTC
TRBJ2-7	NA	NA	TRBV27	CASSLTWGAYEQYF	TGTGCCAGCAGTTTGACATGGGGGGCCTACGAGCAGTACTTC
TRBJ2-1	NA	NA	TRBV14	CASSQVTSMNEQFF	TGTGCCAGCAGCCAAGTAACTAGCATGAATGAGCAGTTCTTC
TRBJ2-1	TRBD1	NA	TRBV9	CASAGTGGNEQFF	TGTGCCAGCGCCGGGACAGGGGGAAATGAGCAGTTCTTC
TRBJ1-5	NA	once	TRBV11-2	CASSWDSNQPQHF	TGTGCCAGCAGCTGGGACAGCAATCAGCCCCAGCATTTT
TRBJ2-2	TRBD1	NA	TRBV27	CASSQLTGYTGELFF	TGTGCCAGCAGTCAACTGACAGGGTACACCGGGGAGCTGTTTTTT
TRBJ2-7	TRBD1	once	TRBV27	CASRPGQGYGEQYF	TGTGCCAGCAGACCGGGACAGGGTTACGGCGAGCAGTACTTC
TRBJ2-1	NA	NA	TRBV5-5	CASSPFSYNEQFF	TGTGCCAGCAGCCCCTTCTCCTACAATGAGCAGTTCTTC
TRBJ1-2	NA	few	TRBV25-1	CASSPGTYGYTF	TGTGCCAGCAGTCCGGGGACCTATGGCTACACCTTC
TRBJ2-2	NA	NA	TRBV9	CASHRGLNTGELFF	TGTGCCAGCCACCGGGGGTTGAACACCGGGGAGCTGTTTTTT
TRBJ2-5	NA	NA	TRBV6-5	CASSYSGETQYF	TGTGCCAGCAGTTATAGTGGAGAGACCCAGTACTTC
TRBJ1-2	NA	NA	TRBV28	CASSSNRDGYTF	TGTGCCAGCAGTTCAAACAGGGATGGCTACACCTTC
TRBJ2-1	TRBD2	NA	TRBV5-1	CASSPAGGPYNEQFF	TGCGCCAGCAGCCCTGCGGGGGGGCCCTACAATGAGCAGTTCTTC
TRBJ2-5	NA	NA	TRBV9	CASSAIGGAETQYF	TGTGCCAGCAGCGCAATCGGGGGTGCAGAGACCCAGTACTTC
TRBJ1-1	NA	NA	TRBV10-3	CAIRDVGNTEAFF	TGTGCCATCAGGGACGTGGGGAACACTGAAGCTTTCTTT
TRBJ2-7	TRBD1	NA	TRBV5-1	CASSAGDRAYEQYF	TGCGCCAGCAGCGCTGGGGACAGGGCCTACGAGCAGTACTTC
TRBJ1-1	NA	NA	TRBV30	CAWRGRGLLYTEAFF	TGTGCCTGGAGAGGACGGGGCCTGCTTTACACTGAAGCTTTCTTT
TRBJ1-1	NA	NA	TRBV11-2	CASSPDLGTEAFF	TGTGCCAGCAGCCCTGACTTGGGTACTGAAGCTTTCTTT
TRBJ2-6	NA	once	TRBV7-9	CASSQDSRSGANVLTF	TGTGCCAGCAGCCAGGACAGTCGCTCTGGGGCCAACGTCCTGACTTTC
TRBJ2-2	NA	NA	TRBV9	CASSVYGEGGELFF	TGTGCCAGCAGCGTATATGGAGAGGGCGGGGAGCTGTTTTTT
TRBJ2-5	TRBD2	NA	TRBV5-1	CASSTNPSGGGGETQYF	TGCGCCAGCAGCACCAACCCTAGCGGGGGGGGTGGAGAGACCCAGTACTTC
TRBJ2-2	NA	NA	TRBV14	CASTHQGSGELFF	TGTGCCAGCACCCATCAGGGATCCGGGGAGCTGTTTTTT
TRBJ2-7	NA	once	TRBV19	CASMGGSYEQYF	TGTGCCAGTATGGGGGGCTCCTACGAGCAGTACTTC
TRBJ2-7	TRBD2	NA	TRBV4-1	CASSQASGGPFYEQYF	TGCGCCAGCAGCCAAGCCAGCGGGGGGCCATTTTACGAGCAGTACTTC
TRBJ2-7	TRBD2	NA	TRBV4-1	CASSQEGGVSYEQYF	TGCGCCAGCAGCCAAGAGGGGGGGGTCTCCTACGAGCAGTACTTC
TRBJ2-1	NA	once	TRBV7-2	CASSFGTYNYNEQFF	TGTGCCAGCAGCTTCGGGACATATAACTACAATGAGCAGTTCTTC
TRBJ2-5	TRBD1	NA	TRBV7-2	CASSTNRYRGETQYF	TGTGCCAGCAGCACTAACCGATACAGGGGAGAGACCCAGTACTTC
TRBJ2-5	NA	NA	TRBV5-4	CASSLNSQETQYF	TGTGCCAGCAGCTTGAACAGTCAAGAGACCCAGTACTTC
TRBJ2-7	NA	once	TRBV29-1	CSGTDAYEQYF	TGCAGCGGTACTGACGCCTACGAGCAGTACTTC
TRBJ1-2	TRBD1	NA	TRBV4-3	CASSPGQSYGYTF	TGCGCCAGCAGCCCGGGACAGAGCTATGGCTACACCTTC
TRBJ2-3	TRBD2	NA	TRBV7-9	CASSSGLAVTTDTQYF	TGTGCCAGCAGCTCCGGACTAGCGGTAACTACAGATACGCAGTATTTT
TRBJ2-1	NA	NA	TRBV29-1	CSVEERVDEQFF	TGCAGCGTTGAGGAGAGGGTGGATGAGCAGTTCTTC
TRBJ1-2	NA	NA	TRBV19	CASSINPGSYGYTF	TGTGCCAGTAGTATAAACCCGGGGAGCTATGGCTACACCTTC